Listed below are T cell receptor beta chains from one sample, sequenced in a study of cytomegalovirus exposure and HLA in healthy donors. Here immunoSEQ multiplex PCR was the method, and the copy in TCRdb shows in-frame clones only, minus some. Altogether 310,000 or so clones are present, around 90% being singletons, with the ten largest covering approximately 2.2%. Sequenced material: PBMCs. The receptor set was obtained from a woman younger than 35 in good health and CMV-seronegative. CDR3s include the opening cysteine and the closing phenylalanine or tryptophan. The D gene is left open where the match is weak. A clone size is listed for some rows: how often the clone was seen (once, few, many), or a class if it is expanded.

TRBV19	.	16	.	TRBJ1-1	TGTGCCAGTAGTAACGACTGGACATCCCAGGGCCTGAAAGCTTTCTTT	CASSNDWTSQGLKAFF
TRBV29-1	TRBD2	16	.	TRBJ2-5	TGCAGCGCGTGGACTAGCGGTACATCGTACCAAGAGACCCAGTACTTC	CSAWTSGTSYQETQYF
TRBV5-1	.	14	once	TRBJ1-1	TGCGCCAGCAGCCACTACCCCGGGGACTCTGAAGCTTTCTTT	CASSHYPGDSEAFF
TRBV19	TRBD1	14	.	TRBJ2-1	TGTGCCAGTAACCGACAGGGGGATGAAAATGAGCAGTTCTTC	CASNRQGDENEQFF
TRBV18	.	14	.	TRBJ2-3	TGTGCCAGCTCACCCGCGGGGTTTACAGATACGCAGTATTTT	CASSPAGFTDTQYF
TRBV7-6	.	15	.	TRBJ2-7	TGTGCCAGCAGCTTAGTCCCGCTACTAGGTTCCGAGCAGTACTTC	CASSLVPLLGSEQYF
TRBV10-3	.	15	few	TRBJ1-1	TGTGCCATCAGTGATGTGGGGCTGTTGAACACTGAAGCTTTCTTT	CAISDVGLLNTEAFF
TRBV5-1	.	15	once	TRBJ2-7	TGCGCCAGCAGCTTGGGCCCCACGTCGGGGGACGAGCAGTACTTC	CASSLGPTSGDEQYF
TRBV2	.	13	.	TRBJ2-3	TGTGCCAGCATGTACGGGGTGCTCGGTACGCAGTATTTT	CASMYGVLGTQYF
TRBV4-2	.	15	.	TRBJ1-5	TGTGCCAGCAGCCAAGCCCTGTCTAGGGGACAGCCCCAGCATTTT	CASSQALSRGQPQHF
TRBV25-1	.	15	.	TRBJ2-1	TGTGCCAGCAGTGAATCGCAGGGCTACTACAATGAGCAGTTCTTC	CASSESQGYYNEQFF
TRBV7-8	TRBD1	17	.	TRBJ1-5	TGTGCCAGCAGCCCCCATGCTGATACAGGGGGCAATCAGCCCCAGCATTTT	CASSPHADTGGNQPQHF
TRBV7-3	TRBD2	15	.	TRBJ2-3	TGTGCCAGCAGCTTACTAGCGGGGGCCACAGATACGCAGTATTTT	CASSLLAGATDTQYF
TRBV27	TRBD1	12	once	TRBJ2-1	TGTGCCAGCAGTTCCTCGGGACAGAAGCAGTTCTTC	CASSSSGQKQFF
TRBV10-3	TRBD1	15	.	TRBJ2-5	TGTGCCATCAGCTCTACAAATACAGGGGGAGAGACCCAGTACTTC	CAISSTNTGGETQYF
TRBV6-5	TRBD1	12	.	TRBJ1-4	TGTGCCAGCAGCCAAGACAGGGAGGAACTGTTTTTT	CASSQDREELFF
TRBV27	TRBD1	15	.	TRBJ1-6	TGTGCCAGCAGTCCAGGGGACAGGGGAAATTCACCCCTCCACTTT	CASSPGDRGNSPLHF
TRBV19	TRBD1	14	.	TRBJ2-7	TGTGCCAGTAGTTCCGGGACAGGCGACTACGAGCAGTACTTC	CASSSGTGDYEQYF
TRBV9	.	15	.	TRBJ1-4	TGTGCCAGCAGCGTAGCCGGAGCAACTAATGAAAAACTGTTTTTT	CASSVAGATNEKLFF
TRBV28	.	15	.	TRBJ1-2	TGTGCCAGCAGTTTATTCCCCAGGGTGGGTCCTGGCTACACCTTC	CASSLFPRVGPGYTF
TRBV5-1	TRBD1	15	.	TRBJ2-2	TGCGCCAGCAGCATTGACAGGGTGAACACCGGGGAGCTGTTTTTT	CASSIDRVNTGELFF
TRBV7-9	.	17	.	TRBJ2-5	TGTGCCAACAGCACTACCTCCCCACTAGCTAGTCAAGAGACCCAGTACTTC	CANSTTSPLASQETQYF
TRBV13	.	14	.	TRBJ2-5	TGTGCCAGCAGCTTAGGAGCGGAGAAAGAGACCCAGTACTTC	CASSLGAEKETQYF
TRBV27	.	13	once	TRBJ1-1	TGTGCCAGCAGTTTATGGTCGGACACTGAAGCTTTCTTT	CASSLWSDTEAFF
TRBV5-4	.	13	.	TRBJ2-7	TGTGCCAGCAGCTTGGGGGGCACCTACGAGCAGTACTTC	CASSLGGTYEQYF
TRBV5-6	TRBD2	12	.	TRBJ2-1	TGTGCCAGCAGCTTGGGTGGGGGGGGGCAGTTCTTC	CASSLGGGGQFF
TRBV13	TRBD1	13	.	TRBJ2-7	TGTGCCAGTAGTCGGACAGGGGATTACGAGCAGTACTTC	CASSRTGDYEQYF
TRBV15	TRBD1	18	.	TRBJ1-4	TGTGCCACCAGCGGAGGACAGGGGGGACTGGCCTTTAATGAAAAACTGTTTTTT	CATSGGQGGLAFNEKLFF
TRBV5-6	.	14	.	TRBJ2-5	TGTGCCAGCAGCGTGGCGGGTCCACAAGAGACCCAGTACTTC	CASSVAGPQETQYF
TRBV5-1	.	14	.	TRBJ1-4	TGCGCCAGCAGTTTGGGGGCAGCTAATGAAAAACTGTTTTTT	CASSLGAANEKLFF
TRBV6-5	.	13	.	TRBJ2-1	TGTGCCAGCAGAGCGGACAGCCGTAATGAGCAGTTCTTC	CASRADSRNEQFF
TRBV11-2	TRBD1	16	.	TRBJ1-1	TGTGCCAGCAGCTTAGGGACAGGGGGTTTGAACACTGAAGCTTTCTTT	CASSLGTGGLNTEAFF
TRBV2	TRBD1	14	.	TRBJ1-6	TGTGCCAGCAGGCTGGGACAGGATTTTTCACCCCTCCACTTT	CASRLGQDFSPLHF
TRBV6-6	.	15	.	TRBJ2-1	TGTGCCAGCAGTTCGCCGCGCGAGGAGAAGAATGAGCAGTTCTTC	CASSSPREEKNEQFF
TRBV4-1	TRBD2	18	.	TRBJ2-3	TGCGCCAGCAGCCAAGATAGGGGTCTAGCGGGGGGGCAAGATACGCAGTATTTT	CASSQDRGLAGGQDTQYF